This is a list of T cell receptor beta chains from one sample in a study of beta chain features in type 1 diabetes. The method was immunoSEQ multiplex PCR; TCRdb's version includes in-frame clones alone and lacks a portion of them. The table records some 330,000 clones, approximately 9.9% of them present only once. What was sequenced was naive CD4+ T cells from blood. These receptors were collected from a woman in her 30s in good health. Both conserved end residues are part of each CDR3. A D gene is named only where the DNA matches it firmly. Clone size, where shown, is once, few, many, or a class for clones that have expanded.

>TRBD2|TRBJ2-5|-|TRBV7-2
TGTGCCAGCAGCCCTAGGAGAAGCGGGACTGGTTCCCAAGAGACCCAGTACTTC
CASSPRRSGTGSQETQYF
>-|TRBJ1-1|once|TRBV11-3
TGTGCCAGCAGCTTGAAACAGGGAACTGAAGCTTTCTTT
CASSLKQGTEAFF
>TRBD1|TRBJ1-5|-|TRBV18
TGTGCCAGCTCACCAGAACGACAGGGAGAAGAGCCCCAGCATTTT
CASSPERQGEEPQHF
>-|TRBJ2-1|-|TRBV27
TGTGCCAGCAGTACTGACAAGGACAATGAGCAGTTCTTC
CASSTDKDNEQFF
>-|TRBJ1-5|-|TRBV2
TGTGCCAGCAGTGATCAGCTCAGCTCCGCGGAAGGGCCCCAGCATTTT
CASSDQLSSAEGPQHF
>TRBD2|TRBJ2-1|few|TRBV27
TGTGCCAGCAGTTCCGGACTAGGAGCTGGCAATGAGCAGTTCTTC
CASSSGLGAGNEQFF
>TRBD2|TRBJ2-3|few|TRBV28
TGTGCCAGCAGCAAAGCGGGAGGCACAGATACGCAGTATTTT
CASSKAGGTDTQYF
>-|TRBJ2-1|-|TRBV18
TGTGCCAGCTCACCCTCCCTCGGGCGGGGAGAGGAAGATGAGCAGTTCTTC
CASSPSLGRGEEDEQFF
>-|TRBJ1-1|few|TRBV20-1
TGCAGCTTGACAGGCTACACTGAAGCTTTCTTT
CSLTGYTEAFF
>TRBD1|TRBJ1-5|-|TRBV6-5
TGTGCCAGCAGGCGCGGACAGGGGGCTTATCAGCCCCAGCATTTT
CASRRGQGAYQPQHF
>-|TRBJ1-4|-|TRBV30
TGTGCCTGGAGTCCCCTGGGGGGGCCGAACAAGGCAACTAATGAAAAACTGTTTTTT
CAWSPLGGPNKATNEKLFF
>-|TRBJ1-2|-|TRBV6-5
TGTGCCAGCAGTTACTCGATGGAGCGAGTTAACTATGGCTACACCTTC
CASSYSMERVNYGYTF
>TRBD2|TRBJ2-1|-|TRBV29-1
TGCAGCGTATCAGGACTAGCGGGAGATAGCTCCTACAATGAGCAGTTCTTC
CSVSGLAGDSSYNEQFF
>-|TRBJ2-2|few|TRBV12-5
TGTGCTAGTTCGGATACAGGGTGGACCGGGGAGCTGTTTTTT
CASSDTGWTGELFF
>TRBD2|TRBJ2-1|-|TRBV27
TGTGCCAGCAGTTCCCCGGGACTAGCGTTCAATGAGCAGTTCTTC
CASSSPGLAFNEQFF